This is a list of T cell receptor beta chains from one sample in a study of T cells in Graves' hyperthyroidism and ophthalmopathy. TCRdb analysed the multiplex PCR reads with MiXCR anew, one entry per CDR3 protein. The repertoire holds 700,000 or so distinct CDR3 sequences, with about 15% as singletons. The specimen sequenced was blood. These receptors originate from a man in his late teens or twenties with Graves' hyperthyroidism. Each CDR3 is given with its conserved first and last residue. Each record gives: V gene, CDR3 protein.

TRBV28 CASSWTGGGTEAFF
TRBV7-9 CASSLPVPGQGSEQYF
TRBV12-3/TRBV12-4 CASSFGGGVLEQYF
TRBV14 CASSQDVEEGEAFF
TRBV20-1 CSASFGLAGVRSSYEQYF
TRBV28 CASTRGRDRGKLDNSPLHF
TRBV27 CASSRTSGVPHF
TRBV28 CASSLPALTDTQYF
TRBV7-2 CASSSGLFEQYF
TRBV2 CASSWGHGQETQYF
TRBV18 CASSPESEETQYF
TRBV15 CATSRGAVNTEAFF
TRBV5-1 CASSLGAGVNYNEQFF
TRBV7-2 CASSSYGRVSTDTQYF
TRBV7-9 CASSMGLAGAISQETQYF
TRBV6-1 CASSEAWTESSYGYTF
TRBV28 CASSPSDSTYEQYF
TRBV28 CASSGTGLLSYNEQFF
TRBV10-3 CAISESTLGTSGRNTQYF
TRBV20-1 CSAPRGSSGHEQFF
TRBV20-1 CSARVSARSLGNEQFF
TRBV20-1 CSARKQGMNTEAFF
TRBV6-1 CASRNTGNTEAFF
TRBV20-1 CSAWSGFAGNTEAFF
TRBV20-1 CSGGSGRDPDTQYF
TRBV6-1 CASIWAGGRWTEAFF
TRBV5-6 CASSSPTDFSGNTIYF
TRBV19 CATSSTGRGNTIYF
TRBV30 CAWSSGSGYNEQFF
TRBV10-3 CAISESGGRSADTQYF
TRBV7-6 CASSFGPGGYTDTQYF
TRBV12-3/TRBV12-4 CASSLAGGHGQYF
TRBV28 CASSFRRGTEAFF
TRBV4-3 CASSQDSGTQPQHF
TRBV11-2 CASSSGRISKAEQYF
TRBV20-1 CSARDQVGTSGRTDTQYF
TRBV28 CASSLSQGAKLGYGYTF
TRBV7-6 CASSLLAGGPGARNEQFF
TRBV20-1 CSVYLGSLSFYGYTF
TRBV3-1 CASSQGFYSSYEQYF
TRBV2 CASRTSGANSYEQYF
TRBV18 CASSPRTGAFGEQFF
TRBV3-1 CASSQENRVYTEAFF
TRBV20-1 CSARGWGDTQYF
TRBV20-1 CSARQGNIQYF
TRBV12-3/TRBV12-4 CASSRGGREGYNEQFF
TRBV7-2 CASSSVYRGGEDTEAFF
TRBV18 CASSPPSGTRETQYF
TRBV10-3 CAISVTGLSTDTQYF
TRBV18 CASSPHRERTDTQYF
TRBV5-6 CASSAKWGLHGYTF
TRBV6-1 CASSLGWPGEQYF
TRBV28 CASSFKGAADEKLFF
TRBV28 CASSLLGTGDTEAFF
TRBV18 CASSPREQETQYF